This T cell receptor beta chain was captured by sequencing in a study of blood T cell repertoires in COVID-19. Study-wide background: Collection of acute and convalescent COVID-19 samples took place in the United States, Italy and Spain. The cDNA or gDNA used as material had been derived from T cells, B-cell-depleted T cells, or PBMCs.

Clinical history as reported by participants underpinned cohort assignment. CDR3 length: 14 amino acids. With 5 bases clipped from V and 4 bases from J, the junction kept 3 bases outside the gene matches. Germline values: CDR1 LNHDA, CDR2 SQIVND (reference sequence). Source study methods: The authors estimated nucleated cell counts from reference gene primer amplification. Using immunoSEQ multiplex PCR, the repertoire was profiled, and TCRdb retains in-frame clones only, with some absent. Clone size and the V and J calls come from that table; the DNA yielded D and trimming. The sample lists under 350,000 clones; 70% to 90% were seen once.

The gene calls are TRBV19 and TRBJ1-4; 8 bases are shared with TRBD1. Sequencing was performed on PBMCs or T cells enriched from blood (not recorded which). This sequence originates from a woman in her thirties or forties with acute COVID-19. The DNA for the CDR3 is TGTGCCAGTAGTTCGGGACAGGTTAATGAAAAACTGTTTTTT. This codes for CASSSGQVNEKLFF.